This is a list of T cell receptor beta chains from one sample in a study of early T cells in non-severe SARS-CoV-2 infection. TCRdb reprocessed the 5' RACE reads via MiXCR and lists one record per CDR3 protein. The table shows around 50,000 distinct CDR3 sequences, with roughly 12% occurring only once. The sample was whole blood. The receptors come from an adult who was a healthcare worker with PCR-confirmed SARS-CoV-2 infection or an uninfected control (not recorded which). CDR3s include the opening cysteine and the closing phenylalanine or tryptophan. D genes are given only for firm matches. Size is stated for part of the rows, as once, few or many counts, or as a class when the clone is expanded.

v_gene	j_gene	d_gene	abundance	CDR3aa	CDR3nt
TRBV3-1	TRBJ2-3	-	once	CASSQDVPSTDTQYF	TGTGCCAGCAGCCAAGACGTTCCTAGCACAGATACGCAGTATTTT
TRBV25-1	TRBJ2-3	-	-	CASSLGGGDADTQYF	TGTGCCAGCAGCCTGGGCGGGGGCGACGCAGATACGCAGTATTTT
TRBV9	TRBJ2-5	-	few	CASSVVGSQETQYF	TGTGCCAGCAGCGTAGTGGGGTCCCAAGAGACCCAGTACTTC
TRBV4-2	TRBJ2-7	TRBD1	few	CASSQGDRVYEQYF	TGTGCCAGCAGCCAAGGGGACAGGGTCTACGAGCAGTACTTC
TRBV2	TRBJ2-7	TRBD2	few	CASRAYPREKQYF	TGTGCCAGCAGGGCTTACCCGCGGGAGAAGCAGTACTTC
TRBV7-6	TRBJ2-5	-	-	CASSYQPGQETQYF	TGTGCCAGCAGCTACCAGCCAGGGCAAGAGACCCAGTACTTC
TRBV11-2	TRBJ2-1	TRBD1	few	CASSPDVGQGKDNEQFF	TGTGCCAGCAGCCCAGATGTGGGACAGGGTAAGGACAATGAGCAGTTCTTC
TRBV14	TRBJ2-1	-	few	CASSQGPQRSNEQFF	TGTGCCAGCAGCCAAGGTCCCCAAAGGTCCAATGAGCAGTTCTTC
TRBV7-3	TRBJ2-7	-	few	CASSLSPASYEQYF	TGTGCCAGCAGCCTCTCCCCAGCATCCTACGAGCAGTACTTC
TRBV28	TRBJ1-6	TRBD1	-	CASSFTDRKDNSPLHF	TGTGCCAGCAGTTTCACGGACAGGAAAGATAATTCACCCCTCCACTTT
TRBV10-2	TRBJ1-2	-	many	CASSESGIGYTF	TGCGCCAGCAGTGAGTCGGGAATTGGCTACACCTTC
TRBV29-1	TRBJ1-2	-	few	CSVWQNYGYTF	TGCAGCGTTTGGCAGAACTATGGCTACACCTTC
TRBV11-3	TRBJ2-6	TRBD1	many	CASSRQGVSGANVLTF	TGTGCCAGCAGTCGACAGGGAGTCTCTGGGGCCAACGTCCTGACTTTC
TRBV29-1	TRBJ2-3	-	many	CSARESGSRSDTQYF	TGCAGCGCCCGCGAGTCTGGATCCCGTTCAGATACGCAGTATTTT
TRBV7-9	TRBJ2-3	TRBD2	many	CASSLTSGRRVTDTQYF	TGTGCCAGCAGCTTGACTAGCGGGAGAAGGGTGACAGATACGCAGTATTTT
TRBV18	TRBJ2-1	TRBD2	many	CASSPKREGPPQQFF	TGTGCCAGCTCACCTAAGCGGGAGGGCCCACCACAGCAGTTCTTC
TRBV11-2	TRBJ2-3	-	many	CASSLGGTDTQYF	TGTGCCAGCAGCTTAGGGGGCACAGATACGCAGTATTTT
TRBV10-3	TRBJ2-3	-	few	CAISGRDTDTQYF	TGTGCCATCAGTGGACGGGACACAGATACGCAGTATTTT
TRBV12-3/TRBV12-4	TRBJ2-3	TRBD2	many	CASSRDYHETDTQYF	TGTGCCAGCAGCCGGGACTACCACGAGACAGATACGCAGTATTTT
TRBV30	TRBJ1-6	-	many	CAWSVLRDNSPLHF	TGTGCCTGGAGTGTACTTAGGGATAATTCACCCCTCCACTTT
TRBV7-2	TRBJ1-1	-	many	CASSVLDDAFF	TGTGCCAGCAGCGTTTTGGACGACGCTTTCTTT
TRBV7-8	TRBJ2-3	-	few	CASSGPWRSGTDTQYF	TGTGCCAGCAGCGGCCCGTGGAGGTCTGGCACAGATACGCAGTATTTT
TRBV12-3/TRBV12-4	TRBJ1-6	-	-	CASRSGGDSPLHF	TGTGCCAGCAGATCCGGGGGGGACTCACCCCTCCACTTT
TRBV27	TRBJ2-7	-	many	CASSPGASYEQYF	TGTGCCAGCAGCCCTGGAGCGTCCTACGAGCAGTACTTC
TRBV5-1	TRBJ2-1	TRBD1	many	CASSLGTGSSNEQFF	TGCGCCAGCAGCTTGGGGACAGGGTCTTCCAATGAGCAGTTCTTC
TRBV6-6	TRBJ2-5	TRBD2	many	CASSSPLAGGPETQYF	TGTGCCAGCAGTTCGCCACTAGCGGGAGGGCCGGAGACCCAGTACTTC
TRBV4-1	TRBJ1-2	-	few	CASSQADSNYGYTF	TGCGCCAGCAGCCAAGCGGACAGCAACTATGGCTACACCTTC
TRBV6-6	TRBJ1-1	-	many	CAIRDTRMWTEAFF	TGTGCCATCCGGGACACCCGAATGTGGACTGAAGCTTTCTTT
TRBV11-3	TRBJ2-3	-	-	CASSPGSDTQYF	TGTGCCAGCAGCCCAGGGAGCGATACGCAGTATTTT
TRBV12-3/TRBV12-4	TRBJ2-1	TRBD2	few	CASSGGGEQFF	TGTGCCAGCAGTGGGGGGGGTGAGCAGTTCTTC
TRBV7-2	TRBJ1-5	TRBD1	-	CASSSSTGGQPQHF	TGTGCCAGCAGCTCGTCGACAGGGGGACAGCCCCAGCATTTT
TRBV20-1	TRBJ2-3	TRBD1	-	CSVREPGQGTDTQYF	TGCAGTGTTAGAGAGCCGGGACAGGGCACAGATACGCAGTATTTT
TRBV7-8	TRBJ1-2	-	many	CASSLTLLYGYTF	TGTGCCAGCAGCCTAACACTCCTCTATGGCTACACCTTC
TRBV29-1	TRBJ1-1	-	many	CSVPFGGRGTEAFF	TGCAGCGTCCCGTTTGGAGGCAGGGGTACTGAAGCTTTCTTT
TRBV4-1	TRBJ1-2	-	many	CASSQEYKPSGMVGYTF	TGCGCCAGCAGCCAAGAGTATAAACCCTCGGGGATGGTGGGCTACACCTTC
TRBV20-1	TRBJ2-1	TRBD2	many	CSARLAGVSYNEQFF	TGCAGTGCACGACTAGCGGGAGTCTCCTACAATGAGCAGTTCTTC
TRBV6-6	TRBJ1-2	-	-	CASSYSQTQGRDYGYTF	TGTGCCAGCAGTTACTCACAGACCCAGGGGAGGGACTATGGCTACACCTTC
TRBV12-3/TRBV12-4	TRBJ2-1	-	many	CASTSLNEQFF	TGTGCCAGCACCTCCCTTAATGAGCAGTTCTTC
TRBV29-1	TRBJ2-7	TRBD2	many	CSVESQGGGEQYF	TGCAGCGTTGAGTCCCAGGGCGGGGGCGAGCAGTACTTC
TRBV12-3/TRBV12-4	TRBJ2-2	-	-	CASSRGGANTGELFF	TGTGCCAGCAGTCGCGGGGGCGCGAACACCGGGGAGCTGTTTTTT
TRBV28	TRBJ2-3	-	-	CASSLIRGGTDTQYF	TGTGCCAGCAGTTTAATCCGAGGGGGCACAGATACGCAGTATTTT
TRBV7-9	TRBJ2-7	-	few	CASREDGNYEQYF	TGTGCCAGCAGAGAGGACGGGAACTACGAGCAGTACTTC
TRBV30	TRBJ2-3	-	-	CAWSVLGPTQYF	TGTGCCTGGAGTGTACTTGGTCCAACGCAGTATTTT
TRBV5-1	TRBJ2-5	-	few	CASSSRQAQETQYF	TGCGCCAGCAGCTCCCGACAGGCCCAAGAGACCCAGTACTTC
TRBV10-3	TRBJ2-7	TRBD1	-	CAIRTGTAPGQYF	TGTGCCATCAGGACCGGGACAGCCCCCGGGCAGTACTTC
TRBV12-3/TRBV12-4	TRBJ2-1	-	many	CASGAENEQFF	TGTGCCTCTGGGGCGGAAAATGAGCAGTTCTTC
TRBV20-1	TRBJ1-5	TRBD1	few	CSARAGQGDNQPQHF	TGCAGTGCTAGGGCTGGACAGGGGGATAATCAGCCCCAGCATTTT
TRBV9	TRBJ2-1	TRBD2	few	CASTLASGGSYNEQFF	TGTGCCAGCACGTTAGCAAGCGGGGGGTCCTACAATGAGCAGTTCTTC
TRBV5-4	TRBJ1-1	-	-	CASSPRSVDMNTEAFF	TGTGCCAGCAGTCCGCGGTCAGTAGACATGAACACTGAAGCTTTCTTT
TRBV2	TRBJ1-1	TRBD1	many	CASSVLGQGTEAFF	TGTGCCAGCAGTGTCCTGGGACAGGGAACTGAAGCTTTCTTT